The present TCR beta chain was sequenced within a study of cytomegalovirus exposure and HLA in healthy donors. Study conclusions and caveats: Presence/absence analyses treated sequencing depth as roughly uniform across donors. In an earlier analysis, productive rearrangement rates for most beta V segments clustered near 87% or 30%.

Each of the donors was a healthy bone marrow donor. CDR1 and CDR2 (germline): MDHEN, SYDVKM. The CDR3 covers 14 residues. Trimming removed 7 bases from V and 7 bases from J; junction bases left unmatched: 9. As for this clone: Its antigen is unidentified.

The study ran its PCR with 60 Vbeta and 13 Jbeta primers. Libraries were prepared by immunoSEQ multiplex PCR; TCRdb keeps only in-frame clonotypes and omits some of them. This table holds 150,000 to 200,000 clones, about four fifths found once. Specimen: PBMCs. The chain joins TRBV28 to TRBJ1-5, with 8 bases that match TRBD1. This receptor was obtained from a man aged 45-60 years in good health and CMV-seronegative. The CDR3 DNA is TGTGCCAGCAACCTGGGACAGGAGATACAGCCCCAGCATTTT. Its translation is CASNLGQEIQPQHF.